This TCR beta chain originates from a study of human T cells and chemical hapten exposure. Study-wide background: Epicutaneous patch tests delivered 0.01% DPC to the upper back, with evaluation at 6 days.

General study results and limits: Donors in the study had alopecia, meaning their immune response may differ from healthy people's.

The time point was: patch test 1, 2 weeks after DPC sensitization. Stated treatment: therapeutic diphenylcyclopropenone sensitization with weekly scalp DPC. CDR1 and CDR2 from the germline V gene are MNHEY and SVGEGT. The CDR3 spans 17 residues. The V segment lost 4 bases and the J segment 6 bases; nucleotides outside the gene matches: 17. Authors' methods: TCRs per sample had a median of about 100,000 and ranged from about 23,224 to 750,000. MiXCR, applied by TCRdb to the RACE reads, yields one record per CDR3 protein. Here the V and J calls rest on TCRdb's processing, not on the authors' analysis. The sample has some 340,000 distinct CDR3 sequences, roughly 6.9% seen once. This clonotype was seen many times. Its antigen is unidentified.

The V gene is TRBV6-2 or TRBV6-3, the J gene TRBJ1-1; 7 bases line up with TRBD1. This receptor was identified in a woman aged 18-35 years with alopecia areata. Some clones in this sample may be carry-over from other donors' samples. This sample comprised whole blood, obtained in connection with sensitization to the hapten diphenylcyclopropenone (DPC). CDR3 sequence (DNA): TGTGCCAGCAGTTCCTCTGTGAGACAGGGAGCTCGGGCTGAAGCTTTCTTT. Amino acids: CASSSSVRQGARAEAFF.